This T cell receptor (beta chain) was identified in a study of T cells after yellow fever vaccination. Overall study context: In the case of low-cell-number fractions, SMART-Seq v4 Ultra Low Input was used for preparation. Findings of the study overall: Faster peaking, at day 5 versus 15, marked a secondary response that was weaker. Primary-vaccination clones mostly resurfaced post-booster (nearly 97% CD4, roughly 90% CD8).

With V trimmed by 4 bases and J by 0 bases, 4 bases remained unmatched. The CDR3 spans 14 residues. Per the germline V gene, CDR1 is SGHNT and CDR2 is YYREEE (reference sequence). Comments on this clonotype: Antigen: not known.

In making TCR cDNA, 5'RACE template switching added a universal primer site and UMIs to it. Using its own MiXCR run on the 5' RACE reads, TCRdb lists one record per CDR3 protein. The sample holds 120,000 or so distinct CDR3 sequences, roughly 15% seen once. The origin of this receptor is a young man who received the YFV17D yellow fever vaccine. The source material was CD8+ T cells sorted from PBMCs, sampled 5 days after the yellow fever booster vaccination. The rearrangement uses TRBV5-4 and TRBJ2-7; TRBD1 matches 7 bases. The CDR3 loop reads CASSKGQSSYEQYV. The DNA of the CDR3 is TGTGCCAGCAGCAAGGGACAGAGCTCCTACGAGCAGTACGTC.